These 29 T cell receptor beta chains originate from one sample sequenced in a study of T cells in pancreatic ductal adenocarcinoma. No neoadjuvant therapy was given to the selected pancreatic ductal adenocarcinoma patients before their surgery. TCRdb's copy holds only in-frame clones and misses some; the assay was immunoSEQ multiplex PCR. The sample has roughly 100,000 clones, more than 90% seen once. Sequenced: PBMCs. The receptors shown here come from a human donor with pancreatic ductal adenocarcinoma.

The chain combines TRBV19 with TRBJ2-7; maybe TRBD1 (6 bases). The germline V gene has CDR1 LNHDA and CDR2 SQIVND (reference sequence). This CDR3 has 13 amino acids. Trimming took off 4 bases at V and 0 bases at J, with 7 bases between the two ends. As DNA, the CDR3 is TGTGCCAGTAGTAGGGACACCTCCTACGAGCAGTACTTC. Encoded protein: CASSRDTSYEQYF.

This clone was counted once. This rearrangement joins TRBV5-1 to TRBJ1-2, with TRBD1 matching over 7 bases. Germline CDR1 is SGHRS and CDR2 is YFSETQ. The CDR3 is 13 amino acids. Trimming at V came to 4 bases and at J to 4 bases, leaving 4 bases not matched to a gene. This CDR3 reads CASSTGEAYGYTF. The CDR3 nucleotides are TGCGCCAGCAGCACAGGGGAGGCCTATGGCTACACCTTC.

The rearrangement links TRBV7-2 to TRBJ2-7; D uncertain. Germline V gene lookup returns CDR1 SGHTA and CDR2 FQGNSA. The CDR3 loop spans 14 amino acids. Trimming pared 1 base from V and 0 bases from J, leaving 7 bases between. The CDR3 DNA reads as TGTGCCAGCAGCTTAGGTGGCAACTCCTACGAGCAGTACTTC. Translation gives CASSLGGNSYEQYF. Complete variable domain (other parts from reference TRBV7-2 and TRBJ2-7): GAGVSQSPSNKVTEKGKDVELRCDPISGHTALYWYRQSLGQGLEFLIYFQGNSAPDKSGLPSDRFSAERTGGSVSTLTIQRTQQEDSAVYLCASSLGGNSYEQYFGPGTRLTVT.

The chain has TRBV28 and TRBJ2-7; 7 bases align to TRBD2. Unmatched junction bases numbered 2, after V lost 0 bases and J lost 3 bases. The CDR3 sequence is 14 residues long. Per germline, CDR1 MDHEN and CDR2 SYDVKM. The CDR3 sequence is CASSLWQRGYEQYF. DNA of the CDR3: TGTGCCAGCAGTTTATGGCAGCGGGGCTACGAGCAGTACTTC.

J is TRBJ2-1 and V is TRBV27, with 8 bases identical to TRBD1. Germline V gene lookup returns CDR1 MNHEY and CDR2 SMNVEV (reference sequence). CDR3 length: 15 residues. V gave up 7 bases and J gave up 0 bases; unmatched junction bases: 5. CDR3 loop: CASKRQGNSYNEQFF. CDR3 coding DNA: TGTGCCAGCAAGAGACAGGGGAACTCCTACAATGAGCAGTTCTTC.

The genes are TRBV14 and TRBJ2-5, with D unresolved. This CDR3 is built from 11 residues. CDR1 and CDR2 from the germline V gene are SGHDN and FVKESK. V lost 3 bases and J 5 bases, leaving 4 bases between the germline ends. The DNA of the CDR3 is TGTGCCAGCAGCCACTCGGAGACCCAGTACTTC. Translation: CASSHSETQYF.

This sequence joins TRBV4-3 and TRBJ2-7; no firm D call. V shed 1 base and J shed 4 bases, with 11 bases lying between them. CDR3 length equals 14 residues. Germline CDR1 is LGHNA and CDR2 is YSLEER. CDR3 nucleotide sequence: TGCGCCAGCAGCCAAGTTAACGGGTTGTACGAGCAGTACTTC. Translation: CASSQVNGLYEQYF.

This sequence joins TRBV2 and TRBJ1-2; D is ambiguous. The CDR3 extends over 11 amino acids. V lost 6 bases, J lost 3 bases, and 5 bases lay in between. From germline, CDR1 is SNHLY and CDR2 FYNNEI. The CDR3 spells CASSQDYGYTF. CDR3 sequence (DNA): TGTGCCAGCAGCCAGGACTATGGCTACACCTTC.

In DNA form, the CDR3 reads TGTGCCAGCAGTAATACAGGGGGCTATGGCTACACCTTC. Residues: CASSNTGGYGYTF. The J gene is TRBJ1-2, the V gene TRBV2, with TRBD1 matching over 8 bases. This CDR3 is 13 amino acids long. Trimming removed 5 bases from V and 4 bases from J; junction bases left unmatched: 3. Germline lookup yields CDR1 SNHLY and CDR2 FYNNEI.

V gene TRBV30 combines with J gene TRBJ2-7; 7 bases map to TRBD2. J gave up 8 bases and V 3 bases, and 10 bases lay outside the gene matches. CDR3 length equals 13 residues. Germline loops: CDR1 GTSNPN, CDR2 SVGIG (reference sequence). CDR3 amino acids: CAWSGVAGTKQYF. The CDR3 DNA is TGTGCCTGGAGCGGGGTAGCGGGCACGAAGCAGTACTTC.

The chain has TRBV18 and TRBJ2-1; 9 bases match TRBD2. CDR1 is KGHSH and CDR2 is LQKENI in the germline V gene. V gave up 1 base and J gave up 4 bases; unmatched junction bases: 8. The CDR3 contains 17 residues. CDR3 in DNA: TGTGCCAGCTCACCACAGGGGCTAGCGGGGACGTACAATGAGCAGTTCTTC. This encodes CASSPQGLAGTYNEQFF.

V and J are TRBV4-1 and TRBJ2-7; 8 nucleotides align to TRBD2. V was pared by 4 bases and J by 2 bases, with 4 bases of the junction left unmatched. The CDR3 consists of 14 residues. The germline V gene has CDR1 MGHRA and CDR2 YSYEKL. CDR3 in DNA: TGCGCCAGCAGCCTGACTAGCGCGGCCTACGAGCAGTACTTC. It translates to CASSLTSAAYEQYF.

This chain uses TRBV29-1 with TRBJ2-3; D remains unclear. The CDR3 spans 14 residues. Trimming stripped 3 bases from V and 0 bases from J, with 10 bases between. CDR1 is SQVTM, CDR2 ANQGSEA, per germline. CDR3 sequence: CSVDAGQSTDTQYF. In DNA form, the CDR3 reads TGCAGCGTTGATGCAGGCCAAAGCACAGATACGCAGTATTTT.

In regard to this clone: An end of the junction differs from the germline gene, which may be a read error. V is TRBV2 and J is TRBJ2-2, with a weak D call TRBD2 (6 bases). This CDR3 spans 15 amino acids. CDR1 SNHLY and CDR2 FYNNEI come from the germline V gene. CDR3 region: CASSETGANTGELFF. DNA of the CDR3: TGTGCCAGCAGTGAAACGGGAGCGAATACCGGGGAGCTGTTTTTT.

This clone was observed once. The chain uses TRBV28 and TRBJ1-2, with TRBD1 as a possible D gene (5 bases). In germline, CDR1 is MDHEN, CDR2 SYDVKM. The CDR3 covers 14 residues. V lost 3 bases and J 3 bases, leaving 11 bases between the germline ends. CDR3 sequence (DNA): TGTGCCAGCAGTTTGCCCCTCAGGGACTATGGCTACACCTTC. As protein: CASSLPLRDYGYTF.

The gene calls are TRBV28 and TRBJ2-3; tentative D call: TRBD2 (6 bases). The CDR3 consists of 13 residues. CDR1 is MDHEN, CDR2 SYDVKM, per germline. V was trimmed by 1 base and J by 4 bases, leaving 6 bases between them. CDR3 in amino acids: CASSLSGADTQYF. CDR3 bases: TGTGCCAGCAGTTTATCGGGGGCAGATACGCAGTATTTT.

V is TRBV5-8 and J is TRBJ2-1, with 7 bases that match TRBD2. The CDR3 length is 15 residues. Trimming took 4 bases from V and 4 from J; bases not matched to a gene: 8. Germline V gene lookup returns CDR1 SGHTS and CDR2 YDEGEE. CDR3 protein: CASSATRDYYNEQFF. The DNA for the CDR3 is TGTGCCAGCAGCGCTACCCGGGACTATTACAATGAGCAGTTCTTC. Drawing the rest from reference TRBV5-8 and TRBJ2-1, the complete variable domain is EAGVTQSPTHLIKTRGQQATLRCSPISGHTSVYWYQQALGLGLQFLLWYDEGEERNRGNFPPRFSGRQFPNYSSELNVNALELEDSALYLCASSATRDYYNEQFFGPGTRLTVL.

The chain employs TRBV9 and TRBJ1-1; 8 nucleotides align to TRBD1. With V trimmed by 2 bases and J by 6 bases, 3 bases remained unmatched. The CDR3 sequence is 13 residues long. CDR1 and CDR2 (germline): SGDLS, YYNGEE. The DNA of the CDR3 is TGTGCCAGCAGCGTGACAGGGGCCGCTGAAGCTTTCTTT. Translated, it gives CASSVTGAAEAFF.

This clone appeared once. This chain connects TRBV4-1 to TRBJ2-5; D is possibly TRBD1 (6 bases). The CDR3 has 15 residues. Trimming removed 7 bases from V and 2 bases from J, with 17 bases in between. Germline values: CDR1 MGHRA, CDR2 YSYEKL. The CDR3 loop is CASTLTGLGQETQYF. CDR3 in DNA: TGCGCCAGCACACTGACAGGTTTGGGGCAAGAGACCCAGTACTTC.

The chain joins TRBV6-5 to TRBJ2-2; 8 bases fit TRBD1. Trimming at V came to 8 bases and at J to 3 bases, leaving 8 bases not matched to a gene. Germline CDR1 and CDR2: MNHEY and SVGAGI. The CDR3 covers 15 residues. The CDR3 DNA is TGTGCCAGCGAAAGGTACAGGGGGTACACCGGGGAGCTGTTTTTT. Translation gives CASERYRGYTGELFF.

The chain links TRBV4-1 to TRBJ2-7; TRBD1 aligns across 9 bases. The CDR3 consists of 15 residues. J lost 5 bases, V lost 2 bases, and 7 bases had no gene match. In germline, CDR1 is MGHRA, CDR2 YSYEKL. As DNA, the CDR3 is TGCGCCAGCAGCCAACGGACAGGGGACGTCCACGAGCAGTACTTC. This codes for CASSQRTGDVHEQYF.

The chain is built from TRBV10-3 and TRBJ2-1; TRBD1 agrees at 9 bases. The ends lost 8 bases at V and 7 bases at J; junction bases unmatched: 6. Per the germline V gene, CDR1 is ENHRY and CDR2 is SYGVKD. The CDR3 totals 13 residues. The CDR3 coding sequence is TGTGCCATCGGGACAGGGTGGGCGAATGAGCAGTTCTTC. The encoded protein is CAIGTGWANEQFF.

This chain uses TRBV28 with TRBJ2-3, with 8 nucleotides matching TRBD1. CDR1 and CDR2 (germline): MDHEN, SYDVKM. The length of the CDR3 is 13 residues. With 5 bases clipped from V and 5 bases from J, the junction kept 3 bases outside the gene matches. The CDR3 region is CASSPGTGDTQYF. Written as DNA, the CDR3 is TGTGCCAGCAGTCCCGGGACAGGAGATACGCAGTATTTT. Complete variable domain (other parts from reference TRBV28 and TRBJ2-3): DVKVTQSSRYLVKRTGEKVFLECVQDMDHENMFWYRQDPGLGLRLIYFSYDVKMKEKGDIPEGYSVSREKKERFSLILESASTNQTSMYLCASSPGTGDTQYFGPGTRLTVL.

The genes are TRBV11-2 and TRBJ2-7; TRBD2 matches at 7 bases. The CDR3 sequence is 17 residues long. Germline V gene lookup returns CDR1 SGHAT and CDR2 FQNNGV. With 2 bases clipped from V and 4 bases from J, the junction kept 14 bases outside the gene matches. The CDR3 region is CASSLSSAGVHIYEQYF. CDR3 nucleotide sequence: TGTGCCAGCAGCTTAAGTTCGGCGGGAGTTCACATTTACGAGCAGTACTTC.

The chain links TRBV7-9 to TRBJ1-2, with D possibly being TRBD1 (5 bases). The germline CDR1 and CDR2 sequences are SEHNR and FQNEAQ (reference sequence). V was clipped by 4 bases and J by 3 bases, with 15 bases between them. The CDR3 runs to 15 residues. The CDR3 DNA reads TGTGCCAGCAGCTCCGACAGCGACCCCTACTATGGCTACACCTTC. The encoded protein is CASSSDSDPYYGYTF.

This chain joins TRBV27 and TRBJ1-5; maybe TRBD1 (5 bases). The ends were cut back, 5 bases at V and 6 bases at J, with 17 bases in the middle. CDR3 size: 15 residues. Germline CDR1 MNHEY, CDR2 SMNVEV (reference sequence). Written as DNA, the CDR3 is TGTGCCAGCAGTCCCTCTTCGCCGGGGGGTCAGCCCCAGCATTTT. Protein sequence: CASSPSSPGGQPQHF.

The rearrangement uses TRBV4-1 and TRBJ2-5; D call uncertain. This CDR3 region has 14 residues. From germline, CDR1 is MGHRA and CDR2 YSYEKL. The ends were cut back, 0 bases at V and 2 bases at J, with 7 bases in the middle. The CDR3 sequence is CASSQDPGQETQYF. CDR3 in DNA: TGCGCCAGCAGCCAAGACCCAGGTCAAGAGACCCAGTACTTC.

The rearrangement uses TRBV29-1 and TRBJ2-1; no reliable D call. Germline V gives CDR1 SQVTM, CDR2 ANQGSEA. The germline V and J ends were trimmed by 5 bases and 5 bases, with 10 bases remaining between them. The CDR3 is 12 residues long. The CDR3 reads CSVRSGNNEQFF. The CDR3 nucleotides read TGCAGCGTTCGTTCCGGTAACAATGAGCAGTTCTTC.

The chain recombines TRBV6-6 with TRBJ2-2; TRBD2 matches 11 bases. Unmatched junction bases numbered 3, after V lost 4 bases and J lost 5 bases. This CDR3 is 15 amino acids long. CDR1 and CDR2 (germline): MNHNY, SVGAGI (reference sequence). The CDR3 DNA follows: TGTGCCAGCAGTTTAGCGGGAGGGCGGACCGGGGAGCTGTTTTTT. This sequence encodes CASSLAGGRTGELFF.